These 16 T cell receptor beta chains share one sample of origin, sequenced in a study of blood T cell repertoires in COVID-19. Clones were sequenced by immunoSEQ multiplex PCR, and TCRdb holds only the in-frame ones, with some missing. Found here are more than 300,000 clones, 90% of them singletons; the top ten hold 3.9%. Sample: PBMCs or T cells enriched from blood (not recorded which). The receptors stem from a woman in her thirties who had been exposed to COVID-19.

The V and J genes are TRBV4-3 and TRBJ1-4; D is perhaps TRBD1 (5 bases). Trimming stripped 1 base from V and 3 bases from J, with 12 bases between. The CDR3 is 16 amino acids. Germline loops: CDR1 LGHNA, CDR2 YSLEER. In DNA form, the CDR3 reads TGCGCCAGCAGCCAAGTGCAGGGCCTTTCTAATGAAAAACTGTTTTTT. Its translation: CASSQVQGLSNEKLFF.

The DNA for the CDR3 is TGTGCCAGCAGCCGCGACAGGACCACCCAGTACTTC. Amino acids: CASSRDRTTQYF. The rearrangement links TRBV7-2 to TRBJ2-5; TRBD1 is a possible D gene (6 bases). With 5 bases removed from V and 8 bases from J, the gap between germline ends came to 12 bases. Germline CDR1 reads SGHTA; CDR2 reads FQGNSA. The CDR3 runs 12 residues.

The rearrangement links TRBV2 to TRBJ2-1; TRBD2 agrees at 10 bases. The V and J ends lost 8 bases and 6 bases, in that order; junction bases with no gene match: 10. Germline loops: CDR1 SNHLY, CDR2 FYNNEI. The CDR3 has 15 amino acids. CDR3 sequence (DNA): TGTGCCAGCGACCTCAGCGGGGGGGCGGTCAATGAGCAGTTCTTC. Its translation is CASDLSGGAVNEQFF.

The chain is built from TRBV4-2 and TRBJ2-1, with a weak D call TRBD1 (6 bases). This CDR3 is 15 amino acids long. V was pared by 3 bases and J by 7 bases, with 16 bases between. Germline V gene sequence: CDR1 LGHNA, CDR2 YNFKEQ. The CDR3 loop reads CASSHEWGQRNEQFF. The DNA of the CDR3 is TGTGCCAGCAGCCATGAGTGGGGGCAAAGAAATGAGCAGTTCTTC.

The V gene is TRBV7-3, the J gene TRBJ2-4; TRBD2 is a possible D gene (7 bases). V lost 1 base and J 8 bases, leaving 9 bases between the germline ends. The CDR3 sequence is 13 residues long. CDR1 SGHTA and CDR2 FQGTGA come from the germline V gene. The DNA of the CDR3 is TGTGCCAGCAGCTTAATAGGGGGGGACATTCAGTACTTC. It is translated as CASSLIGGDIQYF.

The gene calls are TRBV15 and TRBJ2-7; D ambiguous. Trimming took off 0 bases at V and 2 bases at J, with 11 bases between the two ends. Looked up from germline, CDR1 is LNHNV and CDR2 is YYDKDF (reference sequence). The CDR3 totals 15 residues. CDR3 DNA: TGTGCCACCAGCAGAGATCTTCTGCAGGCCTACGAGCAGTACTTC. Amino acids: CATSRDLLQAYEQYF.

This clone has only a few counts. This rearrangement joins TRBV18 to TRBJ2-7, with 12 bases identical to TRBD1. The germline V gene encodes CDR1 KGHSH and CDR2 LQKENI. The CDR3 has 18 amino acids. Trimming removed 3 bases from V and 2 bases from J; junction bases left unmatched: 11. In nucleotides, the CDR3 is TGTGCCAGCTCACCGGGACAGGGGGCAAAAACCCCCACCTACGAGCAGTACTTC. It translates to CASSPGQGAKTPTYEQYF.

This chain's CDR3 is CASSLRGDRVNSPLHF. Here the CDR3 DNA reads TGTGCCAGCAGCTTAAGAGGGGACAGGGTGAATTCACCCCTCCACTTT. The chain carries TRBV7-6 and TRBJ1-6, with 9 bases identical to TRBD1. Per germline, CDR1 SGHVS and CDR2 FNYEAQ. V trimming: 2 bases; J trimming: 7 bases; junction bases outside the gene matches: 6. The CDR3 runs to 16 residues. The whole variable domain, remainder taken from reference TRBV7-6 and TRBJ1-6, is GAGVSQSPRYKVTKRGQDVALRCDPISGHVSLYWYRQALGQGPEFLTYFNYEAQQDKSGLPNDRFSAERPEGSISTLTIQRTEQRDSAMYRCASSLRGDRVNSPLHFGNGTRLTVT.

CDR3 nucleotide sequence: TGTGCCAGCAGAGACAAGGATTATAGATCCCTCCACTTT. It is translated as CASRDKDYRSLHF. J is TRBJ1-6 and V is TRBV6-5; D not resolved. Trimming cost V 6 bases and J 14 bases, with 17 bases left between them. Per germline, CDR1 MNHEY and CDR2 SVGAGI. The CDR3 spans 13 residues.

The rearrangement joins TRBV7-9 to TRBJ2-7, with D tentatively TRBD1 (6 bases). The germline gives CDR1 SEHNR, CDR2 FQNEAQ (reference sequence). CDR3 size: 13 residues. Trimming stripped 2 bases from V and 6 bases from J, with 11 bases between. The CDR3 reads CASSLPDRTEQYF. In nucleotides, the CDR3 is TGTGCCAGCAGCTTACCCGACAGGACCGAGCAGTACTTC. Full variable domain (rest looked up from reference TRBV7-9 and TRBJ2-7): DTGVSQNPRHKITKRGQNVTFRCDPISEHNRLYWYRQTLGQGPEFLTYFQNEAQLEKSRLLSDRFSAERPKGSFSTLEIQRTEQGDSAMYLCASSLPDRTEQYFGPGTRLTVT.

This chain connects TRBV5-1 to TRBJ1-6; 11 bases are shared with TRBD1. Germline CDR1 and CDR2: SGHRS and YFSETQ. With 4 bases clipped from V and 8 bases from J, the junction kept 8 bases outside the gene matches. CDR3 length: 16 amino acids. The CDR3 loop reads CASSKRTGGAHSPLHF. As DNA, the CDR3 is TGCGCCAGCAGCAAGAGGACAGGGGGCGCCCATTCACCCCTCCACTTT.

The CDR3 loop is CASSPQMGHGYNEQFF. CDR3 nucleotide sequence: TGTGCCAGCTCACCCCAGATGGGGCATGGCTACAATGAGCAGTTCTTC. This sequence joins TRBV18 and TRBJ2-1, with D perhaps TRBD1 (5 bases). Germline V gene lookup returns CDR1 KGHSH and CDR2 LQKENI. Trimming shortened V by 3 bases and J by 3 bases, and 15 bases separated the two germline ends. The CDR3 sequence is 16 residues long. The full variable domain, with the rest looked up from reference TRBV18 and TRBJ2-1, is NAGVMQNPRHLVRRRGQEARLRCSPMKGHSHVYWYRQLPEEGLKFMVYLQKENIIDESGMPKERFSAEFPKEGPSILRIQQVVRGDSAAYFCASSPQMGHGYNEQFFGPGTRLTVL.

The rearrangement links TRBV5-1 to TRBJ2-1, with 8 nucleotides matching TRBD1. Trimming cost V 5 bases and J 0 bases; bases outside gene matches: 4. The germline V gene has CDR1 SGHRS and CDR2 YFSETQ. The CDR3 extends over 15 amino acids. The CDR3 nucleotides read TGCGCCAGCAGTGGGGGGACAGGCTCCTACAATGAGCAGTTCTTC. Its protein is CASSGGTGSYNEQFF.

This chain connects TRBV18 to TRBJ1-6; TRBD1 is a possible D gene (6 bases). Germline assignment: CDR1 KGHSH and CDR2 LQKENI. The CDR3 is made up of 15 amino acids. V gave up 2 bases and J gave up 7 bases, with 12 bases separating them. In DNA form, the CDR3 reads TGTGCCAGCTCACCAAATACAGGGTTAAATTCACCCCTCCACTTT. It encodes CASSPNTGLNSPLHF.

This chain uses TRBV7-8 with TRBJ1-2, with D unclear. Between the trimmed V and J ends, which lost 1 base and 1 base, there was a span of 22 bases. This CDR3 has 19 residues. The germline gives CDR1 SGHVS, CDR2 FQNEAQ. The CDR3: CASSLVPSVEGLGNYGYTF. The CDR3 DNA reads TGTGCCAGCAGCTTAGTACCCTCGGTGGAGGGCCTCGGTAACTATGGCTACACCTTC.

V and J are TRBV5-4 and TRBJ2-4, with 9 bases aligning to TRBD1. This CDR3 contains 13 residues. With V trimmed by 4 bases and J by 8 bases, 4 bases remained unmatched. Germline CDR1 and CDR2: SGHNT and YYREEE (reference sequence). CDR3 coding DNA: TGTGCCAGCAGCAGGGACAGGGAGGACATTCAGTACTTC. Its translation: CASSRDREDIQYF.